This T cell receptor (beta chain) was sequenced during a study of blood T cell repertoires in COVID-19. Per the study methods: Researchers report that nucleated cell counts were estimated from reference gene primer amplification. Libraries were prepared by immunoSEQ multiplex PCR; TCRdb keeps only in-frame clonotypes and omits some of them. V, J and clone size are taken as reported in that table, and D and trimming were inferred from the DNA itself. The sample lists some 120,000 clones, about 79% occurring once. This CDR3 has 14 amino acids. Trimming pared 1 base from V and 5 bases from J, leaving 8 bases between. CDR1 and CDR2 from the germline V gene are SSHAT and FNYEAQ (reference sequence).

This TCR was recovered from a woman aged 45-60 years with acute or convalescent COVID-19. The sample consisted of peripheral blood. The chain links TRBV7-7 to TRBJ2-2; the D gene is possibly TRBD2 (5 bases). The DNA for the CDR3 is TGTGCCAGCAGCTTAGATAGCGTAACCGGGGAGCTGTTTTTT. The encoded protein is CASSLDSVTGELFF.